Sequencing of this T cell receptor beta chain was carried out in a study of shared clonotypes between healthy human individuals. Study observations and caveats: Genetic and exposure-history diversity was limited by the few donors.

When replicate PCRs were run on sorted subsets, they used 200 to 250 ng DNA, about 30,000 T cell genomes. Authors' data handling: Because ImmunoSEQ provided only junction sequences with no quality scores, the filtering differed. The table came from immunoSEQ multiplex PCR; TCRdb's copy has only in-frame clones and leaves some out. That table gives V, J and clone size, and the DNA gave D and trimming. The sample consists of a few million clones, more than 80% of them appearing once. A remark on this clone: Its matching antigen is unknown.

CDR3 length: 14 amino acids. Germline CDR1 SGHRS, CDR2 YFSETQ. The V gene lost 0 bases and the J gene lost 0 bases, with 4 bases spanning the gap. The sample comprised naive CD4+ T cells sorted from blood. The subset was: CD45RA+ positively selected. This TCR derives from a man aged 18 to 29 in good health. The V call is TRBV5-1, the J call TRBJ1-3; D uncertain. CDR3 protein: CASSLEHSGNTIYF. In nucleotides, the CDR3 is TGCGCCAGCAGCTTGGAACACTCTGGAAACACCATATATTTT.